This T cell receptor beta chain was sequenced for a study of cytotoxic CD8 clonotypes in ibrutinib-treated CLL. The study's findings and limits: Lymph node repertoires were not studied, and sampling times were unmatched.

The method was immunoSEQ multiplex PCR; TCRdb's version includes in-frame clones alone and lacks a portion of them. The table records fewer than 400,000 clones, roughly 70% of them present only once. As for this clone: No antigen is known for it.

The CDR3 runs 15 residues. V lost 5 bases to trimming and J lost 4 bases; unmatched junction nucleotides: 5. The V gene's germline CDR1 is SGDLS and CDR2 YYNGEE. The TCR originated in a human donor with chronic lymphocytic leukemia. This chain joins TRBV9 and TRBJ2-5; 13 bases are shared with TRBD2. Here the sequenced sample was PBMCs, taken after 36 months of ibrutinib treatment. The chain's CDR3 is CASSRTSGSTETQYF. The CDR3 DNA reads as TGTGCCAGCAGTCGGACTAGCGGGAGCACAGAGACCCAGTACTTC.